This TCR beta chain was sequenced in a study of T-cell reconstitution after alpha-beta-depleted transplantation in children. The V gene end was trimmed by 4 bases and the J gene end by 7 bases; junction bases not matched to a gene: 11. This CDR3 is 16 amino acids long. Germline V gene lookup returns CDR1 SGHRS and CDR2 YFSETQ. This sample's TCRbeta library carried unique molecular identifier barcodes. In TCRdb, the PCR reads were re-called with MiXCR into one record per CDR3 protein. The data show around 400,000 distinct CDR3 sequences, about a tenth seen once. This clonotype came up a few times. The receptor was isolated from a human donor who donated a stem cell graft to a child with acute myeloid leukemia. V usage is TRBV5-1 and J usage is TRBJ1-6; 7 bases agree with TRBD1. The specimen was PBMCs from the stem cell graft donor, collected from the stem cell graft. In DNA, the CDR3 is TGCGCCAGCAGCGCTGCCGTAGGGACAGCCAATTCACCCCTCCACTTT. This sequence encodes CASSAAVGTANSPLHF.